This T cell receptor beta chain was identified in a study of T cells in Graves' hyperthyroidism and ophthalmopathy. Whole-study findings and limits: Most thyroid clonotypes with frequency above 0.001 were detected in blood.

TCR beta CDR3 region amplification was performed from RNA transcripts. The primer set for the first-round RT-PCR of the TCR CDR3 was HTBI. TCRdb fed the multiplex PCR reads into MiXCR, producing one record per CDR3 protein. The sample consists of a few hundred thousand distinct CDR3 sequences, over 15% of them appearing once. Notes on this clonotype: No antigen is known for it.

The CDR3 is 13 residues long. Per germline, CDR1 SGHVS and CDR2 FQNEAQ. V lost 5 bases and J lost 0, with 8 bases in between. If no ophthalmopathy progression occurred within 18 months, Graves' hyperthyroidism was stable. On the basis of clinical symptoms, serum thyroxine and TRAb, thyroid ultrasound and orbital computed tomography, diagnoses were made. The sample consisted of blood. This sequence joins TRBV7-8 and TRBJ2-7, with D unclear. The receptor comes from a woman in her forties or fifties with Graves' hyperthyroidism. CDR3 DNA: TGTGCCAGCAGCCGCCAGGCCTCCTACGAGCAGTACTTC. As protein: CASSRQASYEQYF.